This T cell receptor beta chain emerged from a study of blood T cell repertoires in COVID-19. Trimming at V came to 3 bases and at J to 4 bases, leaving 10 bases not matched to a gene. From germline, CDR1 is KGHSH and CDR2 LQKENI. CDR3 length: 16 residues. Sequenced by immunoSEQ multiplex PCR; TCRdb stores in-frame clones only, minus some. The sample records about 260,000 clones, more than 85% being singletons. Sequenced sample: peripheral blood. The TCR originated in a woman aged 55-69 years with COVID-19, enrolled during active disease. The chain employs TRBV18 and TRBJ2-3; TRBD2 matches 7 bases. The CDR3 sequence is CASSPVGGSRPDTQYF. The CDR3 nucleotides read TGTGCCAGCTCACCTGTCGGCGGGAGCCGGCCAGATACGCAGTATTTT.